This TCR beta chain was sequenced during a study of T cell repertoires in cytomegalovirus infection. Study-wide results and caveats: CMV carriers with the relevant HLA were identified by cumulative public TCR beta family frequency.

Each CDR3 protein gets one entry after TCRdb re-called the reads with MiXCR. The sample comprises roughly 250,000 distinct CDR3 sequences, roughly an eighth of which are singletons, and approximately 1.8% rests with the top ten. This clonotype has at least ten counts. The antigen is undetermined. Germline V gene lookup returns CDR1 SGHTA and CDR2 FQGNSA. This CDR3 is built from 17 residues. V dropped 1 base and J dropped 4; count of bases not matched to a gene: 9. The source of this sequence is a human donor in good health (CMV status not recorded). Some clones in this sample may be carry-over from other donors' samples. The chain uses TRBV7-2 and TRBJ2-1; 8 bases are a match to TRBD2. Sequencing was done on a sample of PBMCs. The CDR3, as DNA: TGTGCCAGCAGCTTAGTCTCGACTAGCGATACGTACAATGAGCAGTTCTTC. Protein sequence: CASSLVSTSDTYNEQFF.